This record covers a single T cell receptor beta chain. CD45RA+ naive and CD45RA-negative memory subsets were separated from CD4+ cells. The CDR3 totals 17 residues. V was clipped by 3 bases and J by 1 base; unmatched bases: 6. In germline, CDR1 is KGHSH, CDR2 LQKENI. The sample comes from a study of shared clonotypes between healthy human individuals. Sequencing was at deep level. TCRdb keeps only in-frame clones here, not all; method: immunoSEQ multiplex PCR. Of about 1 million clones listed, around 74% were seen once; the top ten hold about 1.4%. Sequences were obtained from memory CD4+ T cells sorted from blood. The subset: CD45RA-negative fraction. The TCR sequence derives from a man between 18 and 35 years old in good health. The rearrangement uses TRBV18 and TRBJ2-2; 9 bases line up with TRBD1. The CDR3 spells CASSPLPGQGNTGELFF. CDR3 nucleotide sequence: TGTGCCAGCTCACCGTTGCCGGGACAGGGGAACACCGGGGAGCTGTTTTTT. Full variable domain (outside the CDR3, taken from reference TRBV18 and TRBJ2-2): NAGVMQNPRHLVRRRGQEARLRCSPMKGHSHVYWYRQLPEEGLKFMVYLQKENIIDESGMPKERFSAEFPKEGPSILRIQQVVRGDSAAYFCASSPLPGQGNTGELFFGEGSRLTVL.